The 5 T cell receptor beta chains below come from one sample, sequenced in a study of T cells in Graves' hyperthyroidism and ophthalmopathy. Amplified regions were TCR beta CDR3 sequences from RNA transcripts. Primed by the HTBI set, a first-round RT-PCR was run on the TCR CDR3. TCRdb recomputed calls from the multiplex PCR reads with MiXCR, one row per CDR3 protein. The sample includes around 400,000 distinct CDR3 sequences, 25% of them seen just once. The sample was blood. Receptors originate from a man aged 50 to 60 with Graves' hyperthyroidism.

This clonotype appeared many times. The rearrangement joins TRBV3-1 to TRBJ1-1; D uncertain. Germline V gives CDR1 LGHDT, CDR2 YNNKEL (reference sequence). Trimming took 4 bases from V and 1 from J, leaving 10 bases between them. The CDR3 spans 14 residues. The CDR3 is CASSPMTGNTEAFF. As DNA, the CDR3 is TGTGCCAGCAGCCCAATGACGGGGAACACTGAAGCTTTCTTT.

The V and J genes are TRBV7-9 and TRBJ2-5; the D gene is possibly TRBD2 (5 bases). CDR1 and CDR2 (germline): SEHNR, FQNEAQ (reference sequence). V gave up 3 bases and J gave up 4 bases, with 12 bases separating them. The CDR3 contains 14 residues. The CDR3 DNA reads as TGTGCCAGCAGCTTGGTGCGGGTGTTAGAGACCCAGTACTTC. It yields the protein CASSLVRVLETQYF.

The CDR3 nucleotides read TGTGCCTGGAGTCCGGGATTAAATCAGCCCCAGCATTTT. Translated, it gives CAWSPGLNQPQHF. The V call is TRBV30, the J call TRBJ1-5; D not resolved. The CDR3 length is 13 residues. The germline V and J ends were trimmed by 2 bases and 4 bases, with 9 bases remaining between them. Germline V gene sequence: CDR1 GTSNPN, CDR2 SVGIG (reference sequence).

This clonotype has just a few counts. Relative to the germline gene, one junction end is altered; a read error may explain this. V usage is TRBV11-2 and J usage is TRBJ1-1, with 7 bases matching TRBD1. Germline loops: CDR1 SGHAT, CDR2 FQNNGV. The CDR3 runs 11 residues. As DNA, the CDR3 is TGTGCCAGCAGCCTAGGGGGCGAGTCCCTCTTT. It is translated as CASSLGGESLF. Filled out from reference TRBV11-2 and TRBJ1-1, the complete variable domain reads EAGVAQSPRYKIIEKRQSVAFWCNPISGHATLYWYQQILGQGPKLLIQFQNNGVVDDSQLPKDRFSAERLKGVDSTLKIQPAKLEDSAVYLCASSLGGESLFGQGTRLTVV.

This chain links TRBV2 with TRBJ2-5; D possibly uses TRBD1 or TRBD2 (5 bases each). Between the trimmed V and J ends, which lost 9 bases and 0 bases, there was a span of 8 bases. The germline gives CDR1 SNHLY, CDR2 FYNNEI. The CDR3 has 12 amino acids. CDR3 loop: CARRGDQETQYF. The CDR3 DNA follows: TGTGCCAGGAGGGGAGACCAAGAGACCCAGTACTTC.